The TCR beta chain under discussion was sequenced for a study of shared clonotypes between healthy human individuals. A note on this clone: Its antigen is unknown.

The CDR3 runs 13 residues. CDR1 is SQVTM, CDR2 ANQGSEA, per germline. V shed 7 bases and J shed 7 bases, with 19 bases lying between them. Overall study results and limits: Shared clonotypes: about 5.3% naive CD4, around 3.5% naive CD8, around 2.4% memory CD4, 0.35% to 0.5% memory CD8.

The naive CD8 subset, CD45RO-negative cells positively selected for CCR7, excluded terminally differentiated effector memory CD45RA+ cells. Measured with immunoSEQ multiplex PCR; TCRdb has only the in-frame clones, and not every one. The repertoire holds about 2.1 million clones, with 90% to 95% as singletons. The chain couples TRBV29-1 to TRBJ1-1, with a tentative D call TRBD1 (5 bases). Input material: naive CD8+ T cells from PBMCs. This TCR derives from a young man in good health. Some clones in this sample may be carry-over from other donors' samples. DNA of the CDR3: TGCAGCGCCCATCCTGAGGACAAGGGTGAAGCTTTCTTT. It specifies CSAHPEDKGEAFF.